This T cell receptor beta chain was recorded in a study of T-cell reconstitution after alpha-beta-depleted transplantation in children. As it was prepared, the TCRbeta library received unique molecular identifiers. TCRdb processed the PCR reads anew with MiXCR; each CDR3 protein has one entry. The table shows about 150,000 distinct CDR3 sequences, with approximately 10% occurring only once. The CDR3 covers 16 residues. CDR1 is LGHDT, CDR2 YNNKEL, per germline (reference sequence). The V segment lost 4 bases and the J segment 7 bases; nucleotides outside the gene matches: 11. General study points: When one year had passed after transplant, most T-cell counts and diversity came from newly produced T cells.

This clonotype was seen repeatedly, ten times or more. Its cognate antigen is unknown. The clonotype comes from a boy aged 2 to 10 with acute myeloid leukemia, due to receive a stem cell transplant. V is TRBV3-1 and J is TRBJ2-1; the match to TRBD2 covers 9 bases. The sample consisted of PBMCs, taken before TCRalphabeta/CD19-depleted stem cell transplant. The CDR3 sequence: CASSPFLAGAENEQFF. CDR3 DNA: TGTGCCAGCAGCCCCTTTTTAGCGGGAGCGGAGAATGAGCAGTTCTTC.